The present T cell receptor (beta chain) was sequenced within a study of blood T cell repertoires in COVID-19. Study information: From the United States, Italy and Spain came samples of acute and convalescent COVID-19. T cells, B-cell-depleted T cells, or PBMCs supplied cDNA or gDNA.

The CDR3 length is 15 residues. CDR1 and CDR2 from the germline V gene are SNHLY and FYNNEI. Trimming took 6 bases from V and 3 from J; bases not matched to a gene: 0. The assay was immunoSEQ multiplex PCR, and TCRdb's table has in-frame clones only and misses some. The sample yields approximately 150,000 clones, about four fifths seen once. The sequence came from a woman aged 70 to 79 with acute or convalescent COVID-19. The chain joins TRBV2 to TRBJ2-3, with 16 nucleotides matching TRBD2. Source material: peripheral blood. The DNA of the CDR3 is TGTGCCAGCAGGGGACTAGCGGGGGGGACAGATACGCAGTATTTT. It translates to CASRGLAGGTDTQYF.